The rows below give T cell receptor beta chains drawn from one sample of a study of shared clonotypes between healthy human individuals. The protocol was immunoSEQ multiplex PCR, while the TCRdb copy is restricted to in-frame clones and leaves out a portion. This table has just over 2,000,000 clones, 85% to 95% appearing once. Sequencing input: naive CD4+ T cells sorted from blood. Every receptor here comes from a man aged 18 to 35 in good health. Each CDR3 is given with its conserved first and last residue.

J	V	CDR3
TRBJ1-1	TRBV1	CTSSQDHSEDTEAFF
TRBJ2-1	TRBV7-3	CASSPGTSKNEQFF
TRBJ2-1	TRBV7-9	CASSDRRLAHEQFF
TRBJ1-6	TRBV7-9	CASSADRGLWSPLHF
TRBJ2-1	TRBV6-6	CASSYWLADTNEQFF
TRBJ1-6	TRBV10-3	CAISEMGSQYNSPLHF
TRBJ1-2	TRBV9	CASSVAGTWESNYGYTF
TRBJ2-5	TRBV20-1	CSAKRGETQYF
TRBJ2-7	TRBV5-1	CASSLDSNLYEQYF
TRBJ1-1	TRBV7-2	CASSLMWDTEAFF
TRBJ2-7	TRBV5-1	CASSLRGGTSYEQYF
TRBJ1-3	TRBV4-1	CASSLNAGQVAGNTIYF
TRBJ2-2	TRBV2	CASSTHSGELFF
TRBJ1-1	TRBV11-2	CASSSNRLNTEAFF
TRBJ1-6	TRBV2	CASSVGTGNSPLHF
TRBJ2-3	TRBV18	CASSGPVEADTQYF
TRBJ1-1	TRBV19	CASTEAFF
TRBJ2-2	TRBV18	CASSPRGRASESTGELFF
TRBJ2-1	TRBV7-6	CASSNRGLAGGRLHNEQFF
TRBJ2-7	TRBV10-3	CAISAGYYEQYF
TRBJ1-5	TRBV15	CATSRDGGPQPQHF
TRBJ2-5	TRBV7-2	CASSLAIQGAGETQYF
TRBJ2-1	TRBV2	CASTEGGRSYNEQFF
TRBJ2-1	TRBV29-1	CSVVAGSTNEQFF
TRBJ2-1	TRBV7-8	CASSLGSVNEQFF
TRBJ1-1	TRBV29-1	CSASSGTANTEAFF
TRBJ2-3	TRBV6-5	CASSSRVGGTDTQYF
TRBJ1-2	TRBV5-1	CASSLAGTFPGYTF
TRBJ1-1	TRBV19	CASTRQGYEAFF
TRBJ2-7	TRBV30	CALGLAGVKQYF
TRBJ1-5	TRBV12-2	CASRPSGTPLNQPQHF
TRBJ1-6	TRBV5-8	CASSPSWTGINSPLHF
TRBJ2-7	TRBV30	CAWSSQYEQYF
TRBJ2-2	TRBV11-2	CASSHSTGELFF
TRBJ2-2	TRBV19	CASILAPNTGELFF
TRBJ2-5	TRBV6-6	CASSYAFRGAQETQYF
TRBJ1-4	TRBV5-1	CASSQGQQNEKLFF
TRBJ2-7	TRBV11-2	CASSSTGYEQYF
TRBJ2-7	TRBV5-1	CASSSLGQVFDEQYF
TRBJ2-1	TRBV18	CASSPQGTSGRTYNEQFF
TRBJ2-3	TRBV30	CASPGTSGGAGDTQYF
TRBJ1-2	TRBV5-4	CASSLVVGQGYGYTF
TRBJ1-5	TRBV2	CASSKGEQPQHF
TRBJ1-1	TRBV30	CAWIPRGRNTEAFF
TRBJ2-3	TRBV11-2	CASREGGSGITDTQYF
TRBJ1-1	TRBV6-1	CASTPRGGTEAFF
TRBJ1-2	TRBV5-4	CASSLANQDGYTF
TRBJ2-3	TRBV19	CASSMAGSTDTQYF
TRBJ2-7	TRBV6-6	CASSLTDRAAYEQYF